The rows below give T cell receptor beta chains drawn from one sample of a study of CD8 T cells in ankylosing spondylitis. MiXCR, applied by TCRdb to the 5' RACE reads, yields one record per CDR3 protein. Altogether 300,000 to 350,000 distinct CDR3 sequences are present, around 20% being singletons, with the ten largest covering 3.5%. The sequencing input was blood, either unsorted or a sorted T cell fraction (not recorded which). The receptors derive from a female donor with ankylosing spondylitis or in good health (not recorded which). Each CDR3 is given with its conserved first and last residue. The order of the fields is V gene, D gene, J gene, clone size, CDR3 DNA, CDR3 protein. A D gene is named only where the DNA matches it firmly. Clone size, where shown, is once, few, many, or a class for clones that have expanded.

TRBV15,-,TRBJ2-7,few,TGTGCCACCAGCAGAGATCCAAGAGACGAGCAGTACTTC,CATSRDPRDEQYF
TRBV7-2,TRBD2,TRBJ2-7,few,TGTGCCAGCAGCGCAGGGGCTAGCGGGAGCCACGAGCAGTACTTC,CASSAGASGSHEQYF
TRBV3-1,TRBD2,TRBJ2-7,-,TGTGCCAGCAGCCATCGCGGGAGGGGTCGGGAGCAGTACTTC,CASSHRGRGREQYF
TRBV6-1,-,TRBJ2-3,few,TGTGCCAGCGGACCAGGGGAATTCACAGATACGCAGTATTTT,CASGPGEFTDTQYF
TRBV20-1,-,TRBJ2-6,-,TGCAGTGCTAGAGGCAGGTCCTCTGGGGCCAACGTCCTGACTTTC,CSARGRSSGANVLTF
TRBV6-1,TRBD1,TRBJ1-5,many,TGTGCCAGCAGTCGGACCGGGGACAGGGATCAGCCCCAGCATTTT,CASSRTGDRDQPQHF
TRBV5-5,TRBD2,TRBJ2-3,-,TGTGCCAGCAGCAGGAGTTCGACTAGCGGATCAGATACGCAGTATTTT,CASSRSSTSGSDTQYF
TRBV15,-,TRBJ1-2,few,TGTGCCACCAGCAGAGACACTAACTATGGCTACACCTTC,CATSRDTNYGYTF
TRBV11-3,-,TRBJ2-2,-,TGTGCCAGCAGCTCAAGCGTGGTCACCGGGGAGCTGTTTTTT,CASSSSVVTGELFF
TRBV9,-,TRBJ2-2,-,TGTGCCAGCAGCGTAGGAAGAGAACGACCCGGGGAGCTGTTTTTT,CASSVGRERPGELFF
TRBV4-3,TRBD1,TRBJ1-2,few,TGCGCCAGCAGCCTCAGACAGGGGTTCGCTTATGGCTACACCTTC,CASSLRQGFAYGYTF
TRBV12-3/TRBV12-4,-,TRBJ2-1,-,TGTGCCAGCAGTTTAGCGGCCGTACACAATGAGCAGTTCTTC,CASSLAAVHNEQFF
TRBV6-5,TRBD2,TRBJ2-2,-,TGTGCCAGCAGTTACTCGCAAACTAGCGGTAACACCGGGGAGCTGTTTTTT,CASSYSQTSGNTGELFF
TRBV6-1,TRBD1,TRBJ1-4,few,TGTGCCAGCAGTGAACGTTCCGGGACAGATTATGAAAAACTGTTTTTT,CASSERSGTDYEKLFF
TRBV20-1,-,TRBJ2-5,many,TGCAGTGCTAGAGATCGCATATTCGGGACCCAGTACTTC,CSARDRIFGTQYF
TRBV12-3/TRBV12-4,-,TRBJ2-7,many,TGTGCCAGCAGGAGACAGGGAGGCGCCTACGAGCAGTACTTC,CASRRQGGAYEQYF
TRBV9,-,TRBJ1-2,many,TGTGCCAGCAGCGTAGAACCCTTCACCTTTGGTGGCTACACCTTC,CASSVEPFTFGGYTF
TRBV28,-,TRBJ2-1,-,TGTGCCAGCAGTTCGTTTTATTTGGGGTCGCGCAATGAGCAGTTCTTC,CASSSFYLGSRNEQFF
TRBV12-3/TRBV12-4,TRBD1,TRBJ2-1,-,TGTGCCAGCAGCAGACAGGGGGGCTACAATGAGCAGTTCTTC,CASSRQGGYNEQFF
TRBV5-1,-,TRBJ2-7,few,TGCGCCAGCAGCCATACCTTAGCTTCCGAGCAGTACTTC,CASSHTLASEQYF
TRBV7-3,-,TRBJ2-1,-,TGTGCCAGCAGCGTAGGACTGCCCAGCTCCTACAATGAGCAGTTCTTC,CASSVGLPSSYNEQFF
TRBV10-3,TRBD2,TRBJ2-3,few,TGTGCCATCAGTGAGTCGTTCGGCGGGAGGTCGACAGATACGCAGTATTTT,CAISESFGGRSTDTQYF